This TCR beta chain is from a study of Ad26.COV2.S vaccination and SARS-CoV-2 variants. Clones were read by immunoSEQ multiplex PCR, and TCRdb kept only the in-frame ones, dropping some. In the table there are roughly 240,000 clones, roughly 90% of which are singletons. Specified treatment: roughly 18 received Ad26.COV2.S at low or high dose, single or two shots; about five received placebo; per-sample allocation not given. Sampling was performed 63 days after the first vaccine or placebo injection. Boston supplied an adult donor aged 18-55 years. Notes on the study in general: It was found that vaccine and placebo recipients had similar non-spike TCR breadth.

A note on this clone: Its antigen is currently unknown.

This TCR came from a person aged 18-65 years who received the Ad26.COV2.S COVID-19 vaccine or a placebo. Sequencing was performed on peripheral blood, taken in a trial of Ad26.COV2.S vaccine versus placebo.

The CDR3 nucleotides are TGTGCCAGCAGTCGACAAGCTAACTATGGCTACACCTTC. It yields the protein CASSRQANYGYTF. This chain joins TRBV25-1 and TRBJ1-2; D is unclear. Germline values: CDR1 MGHDK, CDR2 SYGVNS. Trimming cost V 5 bases and J 0 bases, with 7 bases left between them. The CDR3 contains 13 residues.